This T cell receptor (beta chain) was recovered during a study of response to subunit inactivated influenza vaccine. Remarks on this clonotype: The antigen is unknown. The junction shows a germline mismatch at one end, possibly a read error.

TCRdb called the RT-PCR reads again in MiXCR, with one record for every CDR3 protein. The table includes about 520,000 distinct CDR3 sequences, around 7.9% detected once. General study findings and limits: Few additional T cells are recruited per seasonal influenza vaccination, authors suggested.

CDR3 size: 13 residues. Germline loops: CDR1 MNHEY, CDR2 SMNVEV (reference sequence). The V and J genes are TRBV27 and TRBJ2-1; D is undetermined. Sequencing was performed on PBMCs from blood, taken less than 30 months after vaccination. This receptor was identified in a man aged 50 to 75 who received an inactivated influenza vaccine. The CDR3 DNA is TGCACCAGCAGTTTATTGGGTGACAATGAGCAGTTCTTC. Protein sequence: CTSSLLGDNEQFF.